This TCR beta chain appears in the sequencing data of a study of blood T cells in healthy people across ages. A second PCR, run for about 6 to 12 cycles, used a sample-barcoded 5' primer plus a J-beta primer mix. TCRdb itself ran the 5' RACE reads through MiXCR, one entry per CDR3 protein. The sample consists of around 1,000,000 distinct CDR3 sequences, roughly a quarter of them appearing once. Germline loops: CDR1 SGHRS, CDR2 YFSETQ. Trimming left V 4 bases short and J 0 bases short, with 11 bases between. CDR3 length: 15 amino acids. In addition, the sample was reused for a study of T cells of mothers and their children. That source reports: A few healthy Caucasian mothers and their six children donated. A second PCR was performed with the M1S primer. This primer added sample barcodes and 2-4 random nucleotides. The TCR beta CDR3 read count exceeded 9.5 million for each mother and was a few million for each child.

This sequence was found in a girl aged 2-10 years in good health. Input material: blood. The V call is TRBV5-1, the J call TRBJ2-4; the D gene is possibly TRBD1 (6 bases). The CDR3 bases are TGCGCCAGCAGCATAGACAGGCTAGCCAAAAACATTCAGTACTTC. The encoded protein is CASSIDRLAKNIQYF.